These 6 T cell receptor beta chains originate from one sample sequenced in a study of T cell changes during pregnancy in multiple sclerosis. The protocol was immunoSEQ multiplex PCR, while the TCRdb copy is restricted to in-frame clones and leaves out a portion. The sample contains about 79,000 clones, 93% of which appear only once. Sequences were derived from peripheral blood, sampled in the second trimester of pregnancy. The receptor set was obtained from a female donor in good health, enrolled as a control in a pregnancy study.

The chain uses TRBV10-3 and TRBJ2-1; 14 bases are a match to TRBD2. Germline V gene lookup returns CDR1 ENHRY and CDR2 SYGVKD. This CDR3 is 21 amino acids long. V dropped 3 bases and J dropped 0; count of bases not matched to a gene: 13. For the CDR3, the DNA is TGTGCCATCAGTGACCGTGGGAAGGGACTAGCGGGGGTCCGCTCCTACAATGAGCAGTTCTTC. Translating gives CAISDRGKGLAGVRSYNEQFF.

V and J are TRBV6-6 and TRBJ2-1, with D tentatively TRBD1 (6 bases). The CDR3 runs to 13 residues. Germline loops: CDR1 MNHNY, CDR2 SVGAGI (reference sequence). V was shortened by 6 bases and J by 7 bases, with 13 bases between the two germline ends. For the CDR3, the DNA is TGTGCCAGCAGGGGGGCCTCGGGGAATGAGCAGTTCTTC. Its translation is CASRGASGNEQFF.

The chain recombines TRBV7-9 with TRBJ2-7; 8 nucleotides line up with TRBD2. The CDR3 runs to 16 residues. V shed 0 bases and J 4 bases; nucleotides not matched to a gene: 8. Germline V gene lookup returns CDR1 SEHNR and CDR2 FQNEAQ (reference sequence). The CDR3 loop is CASSLARGSGGYEQYF. CDR3 coding DNA: TGTGCCAGCAGCTTAGCGCGGGGGAGCGGGGGTTACGAGCAGTACTTC.

V gene TRBV7-6 combines with J gene TRBJ2-2, with TRBD2 matching 12 bases. The CDR3 is 18 residues long. Germline CDR1 and CDR2: SGHVS and FNYEAQ. V shed 5 bases, J shed 3 bases, and the junction held 10 bases outside the gene matches. The DNA of the CDR3 is TGTGCCAGCAGCCTAAAACGGACTAGCGGGGACCACACCGGGGAGCTGTTTTTT. It is translated as CASSLKRTSGDHTGELFF.

The V call is TRBV30, the J call TRBJ1-1; D gene uncertain. Germline CDR1 and CDR2: GTSNPN and SVGIG (reference sequence). Trimming pared 5 bases from V and 1 base from J, leaving 14 bases between. The CDR3 sequence is 14 residues long. The CDR3 loop reads CAWVSLTRNTEAFF. The CDR3 DNA sequence: TGTGCCTGGGTATCACTAACACGGAACACTGAAGCTTTCTTT. The variable domain in full, completed from reference TRBV30 and TRBJ1-1, reads SQTIHQWPATLVQPVGSPLSLECTVEGTSNPNLYWYRQAAGRGLQLLFYSVGIGQISSEVPQNLSASRPQDRQFILSSKKLLLSDSGFYLCAWVSLTRNTEAFFGQGTRLTVV.

The chain combines TRBV30 with TRBJ1-2; 10 bases match TRBD1. CDR1 and CDR2 (germline): GTSNPN, SVGIG (reference sequence). V gave up 6 bases and J gave up 2 bases; unmatched junction bases: 6. The CDR3 sequence is 14 residues long. In DNA, the CDR3 is TGTGCCTGCCCAGGACAGGGGGGGAACTATGGCTACACCTTC. This gives the protein CACPGQGGNYGYTF.